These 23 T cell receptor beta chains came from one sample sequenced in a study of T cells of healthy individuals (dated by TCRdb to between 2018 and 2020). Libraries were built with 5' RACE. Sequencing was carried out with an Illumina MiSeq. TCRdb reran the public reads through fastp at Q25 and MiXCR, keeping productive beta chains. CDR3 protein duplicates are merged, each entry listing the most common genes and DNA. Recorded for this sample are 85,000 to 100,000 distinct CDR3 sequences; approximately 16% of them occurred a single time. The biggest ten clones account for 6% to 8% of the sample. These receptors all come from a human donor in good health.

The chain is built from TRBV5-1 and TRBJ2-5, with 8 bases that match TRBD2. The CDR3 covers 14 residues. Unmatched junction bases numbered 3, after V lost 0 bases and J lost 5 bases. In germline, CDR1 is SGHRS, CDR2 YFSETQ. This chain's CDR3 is CASSLAASGETQYF. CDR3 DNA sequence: TGCGCCAGCAGCTTGGCGGCTAGCGGGGAGACCCAGTACTTC.

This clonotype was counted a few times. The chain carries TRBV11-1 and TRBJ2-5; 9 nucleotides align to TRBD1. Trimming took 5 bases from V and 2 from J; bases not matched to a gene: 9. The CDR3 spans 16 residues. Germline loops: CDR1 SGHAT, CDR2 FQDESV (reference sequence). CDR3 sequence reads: CASSPRTGERQETQYF. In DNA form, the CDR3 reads TGTGCCAGCAGCCCGAGGACAGGGGAACGGCAAGAGACCCAGTACTTC.

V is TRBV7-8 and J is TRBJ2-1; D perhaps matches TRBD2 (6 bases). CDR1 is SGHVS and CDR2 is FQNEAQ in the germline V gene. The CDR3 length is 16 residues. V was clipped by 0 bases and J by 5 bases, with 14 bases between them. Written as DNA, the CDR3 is TGTGCCAGCAGCTTAGCGATAGGCGGGATACACAATGAGCAGTTCTTC. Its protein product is CASSLAIGGIHNEQFF.

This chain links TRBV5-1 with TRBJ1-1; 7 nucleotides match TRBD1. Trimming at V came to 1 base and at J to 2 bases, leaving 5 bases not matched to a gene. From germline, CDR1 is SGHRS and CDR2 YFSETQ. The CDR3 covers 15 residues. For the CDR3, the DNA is TGCGCCAGCAGCTTGTGGCAGGGGGGAAACACTGAAGCTTTCTTT. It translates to CASSLWQGGNTEAFF.

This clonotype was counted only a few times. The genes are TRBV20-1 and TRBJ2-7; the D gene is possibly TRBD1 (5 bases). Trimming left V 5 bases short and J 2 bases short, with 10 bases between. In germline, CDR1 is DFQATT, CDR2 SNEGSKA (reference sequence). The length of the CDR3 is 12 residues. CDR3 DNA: TGCAGTGCTTTTACAGGTCCCTACGAGCAGTACTTC. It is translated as CSAFTGPYEQYF.

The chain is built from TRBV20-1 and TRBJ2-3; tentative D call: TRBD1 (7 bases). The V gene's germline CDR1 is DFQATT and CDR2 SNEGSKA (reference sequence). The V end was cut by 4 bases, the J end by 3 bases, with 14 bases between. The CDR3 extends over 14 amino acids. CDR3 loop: CSATGGPITDTQYF. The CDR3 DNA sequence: TGCAGTGCTACAGGGGGGCCAATAACAGATACGCAGTATTTT.

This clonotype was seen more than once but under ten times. The chain's CDR3 is CASSVRHGQETQYF. CDR3 DNA: TGTGCCAGCAGCGTACGGCACGGACAAGAGACCCAGTACTTC. The V and J genes are TRBV9 and TRBJ2-5; D remains ambiguous. CDR1 is SGDLS, CDR2 YYNGEE, per germline. The CDR3 spans 14 residues. Trimming removed 1 base from V and 2 bases from J, with 9 bases in between.

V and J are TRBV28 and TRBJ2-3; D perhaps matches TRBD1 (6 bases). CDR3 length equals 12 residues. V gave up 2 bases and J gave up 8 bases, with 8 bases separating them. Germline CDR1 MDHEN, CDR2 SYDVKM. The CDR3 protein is CASSLPRGTQYF. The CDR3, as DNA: TGTGCCAGCAGTTTACCCAGGGGTACGCAGTATTTT.

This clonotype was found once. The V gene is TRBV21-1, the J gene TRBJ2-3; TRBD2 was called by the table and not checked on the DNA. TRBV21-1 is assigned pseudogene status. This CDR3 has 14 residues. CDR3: CASGGDSSTDTQYF. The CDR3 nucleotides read TGTGCCAGTGGGGGGGACTCAAGCACAGATACGCAGTATTTT.

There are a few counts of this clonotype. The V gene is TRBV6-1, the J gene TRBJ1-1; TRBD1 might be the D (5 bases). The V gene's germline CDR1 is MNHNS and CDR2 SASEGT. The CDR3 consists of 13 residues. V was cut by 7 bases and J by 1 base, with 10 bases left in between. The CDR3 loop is CASTRTRNTEAFF. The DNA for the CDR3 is TGTGCCAGCACCAGGACACGGAACACTGAAGCTTTCTTT.

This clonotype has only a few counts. The CDR3 nucleotides are TGTGCCAGCAGCGTAGACGGAAACGGCATTTCACCCCTCCACTTT. This codes for CASSVDGNGISPLHF. V usage is TRBV9 and J usage is TRBJ1-6, with D hard to call. This CDR3 contains 15 residues. The germline gives CDR1 SGDLS, CDR2 YYNGEE. The germline V and J ends were trimmed by 0 bases and 9 bases, with 13 bases remaining between them.

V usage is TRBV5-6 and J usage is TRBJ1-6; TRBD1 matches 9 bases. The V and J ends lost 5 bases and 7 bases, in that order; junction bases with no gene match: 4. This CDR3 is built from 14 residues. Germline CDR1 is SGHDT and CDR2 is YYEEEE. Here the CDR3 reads CASRTGTGNSPLHF. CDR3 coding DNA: TGTGCCAGCAGGACCGGGACAGGGAATTCACCCCTCCACTTT.

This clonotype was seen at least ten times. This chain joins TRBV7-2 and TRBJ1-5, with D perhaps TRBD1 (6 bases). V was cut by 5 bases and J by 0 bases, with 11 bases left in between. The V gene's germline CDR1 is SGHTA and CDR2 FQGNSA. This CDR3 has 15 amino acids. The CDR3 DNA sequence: TGTGCCAGCAGCACAGGGCCTTATAGCAATCAGCCCCAGCATTTT. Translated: CASSTGPYSNQPQHF.

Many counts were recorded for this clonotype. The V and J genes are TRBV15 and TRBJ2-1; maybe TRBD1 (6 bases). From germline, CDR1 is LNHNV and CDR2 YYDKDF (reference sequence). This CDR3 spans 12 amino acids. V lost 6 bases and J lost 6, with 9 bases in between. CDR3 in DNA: TGTGCCACCAGTAGACAGGTCAATGAGCAGTTCTTC. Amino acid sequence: CATSRQVNEQFF.

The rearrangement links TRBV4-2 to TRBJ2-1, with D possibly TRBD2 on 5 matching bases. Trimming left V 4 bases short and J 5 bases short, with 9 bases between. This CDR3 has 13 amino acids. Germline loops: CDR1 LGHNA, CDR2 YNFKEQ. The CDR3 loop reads CASSPEVDNEQFF. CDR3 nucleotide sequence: TGTGCCAGCAGCCCGGAGGTCGACAATGAGCAGTTCTTC.

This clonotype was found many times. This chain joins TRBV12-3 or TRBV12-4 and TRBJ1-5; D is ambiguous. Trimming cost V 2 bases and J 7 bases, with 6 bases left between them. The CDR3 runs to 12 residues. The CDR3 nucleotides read TGTGCCAGCAGTTTAATAAGGCAGCCCCAGCATTTT. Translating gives CASSLIRQPQHF.

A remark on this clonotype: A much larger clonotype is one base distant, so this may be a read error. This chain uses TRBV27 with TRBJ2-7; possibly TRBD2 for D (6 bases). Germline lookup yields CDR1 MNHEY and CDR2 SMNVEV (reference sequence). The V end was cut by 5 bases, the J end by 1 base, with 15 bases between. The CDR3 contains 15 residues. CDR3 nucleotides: TGTGCCAGCAGTCCACTCGGGACTCGGTCCTACGAGCAGTACTTC. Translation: CASSPLGTRSYEQYF.

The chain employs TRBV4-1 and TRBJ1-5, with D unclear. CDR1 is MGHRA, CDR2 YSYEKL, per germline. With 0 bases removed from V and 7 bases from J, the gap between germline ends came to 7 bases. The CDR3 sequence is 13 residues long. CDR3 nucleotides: TGCGCCAGCAGCCAAGATGAATGGCAGCCCCAGCATTTT. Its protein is CASSQDEWQPQHF.

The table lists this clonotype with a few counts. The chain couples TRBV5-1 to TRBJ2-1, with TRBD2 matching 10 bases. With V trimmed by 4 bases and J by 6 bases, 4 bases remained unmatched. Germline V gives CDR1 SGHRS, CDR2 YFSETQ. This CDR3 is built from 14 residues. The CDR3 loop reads CASSPGTSANEQFF. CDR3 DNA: TGCGCCAGCAGCCCAGGGACTAGCGCCAATGAGCAGTTCTTC.

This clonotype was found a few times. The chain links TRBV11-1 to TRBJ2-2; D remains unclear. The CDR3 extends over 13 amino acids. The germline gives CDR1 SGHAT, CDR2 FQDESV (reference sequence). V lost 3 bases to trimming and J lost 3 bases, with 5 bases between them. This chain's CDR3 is CASSLRYTGELFF. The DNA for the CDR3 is TGTGCCAGCAGCTTGCGGTACACCGGGGAGCTGTTTTTT.

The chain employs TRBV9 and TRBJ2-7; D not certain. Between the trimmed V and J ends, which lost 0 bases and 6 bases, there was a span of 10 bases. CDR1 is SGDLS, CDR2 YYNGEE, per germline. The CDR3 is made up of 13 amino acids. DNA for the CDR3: TGTGCCAGCAGCGTAGGGGTAGGGTCCGAGCAGTACTTC. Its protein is CASSVGVGSEQYF. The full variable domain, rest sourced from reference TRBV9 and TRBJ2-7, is DSGVTQTPKHLITATGQRVTLRCSPRSGDLSVYWYQQSLDQGLQFLIQYYNGEERAKGNILERFSAQQFPDLHSELNLSSLELGDSALYFCASSVGVGSEQYFGPGTRLTVT.

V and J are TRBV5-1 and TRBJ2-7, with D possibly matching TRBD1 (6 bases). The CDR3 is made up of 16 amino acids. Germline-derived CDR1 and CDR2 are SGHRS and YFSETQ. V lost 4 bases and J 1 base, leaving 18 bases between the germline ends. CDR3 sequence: CASSRKGSQGSYEQYF. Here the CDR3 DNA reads TGCGCCAGCAGCCGGAAGGGCTCTCAGGGGTCCTACGAGCAGTACTTC.

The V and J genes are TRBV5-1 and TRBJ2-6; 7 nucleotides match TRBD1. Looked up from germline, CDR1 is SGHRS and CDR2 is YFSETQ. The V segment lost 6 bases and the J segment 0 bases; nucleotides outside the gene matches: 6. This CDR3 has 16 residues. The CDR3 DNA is TGCGCCAGCAAGGAACAGGGGATCTCTGGGGCCAACGTCCTGACTTTC. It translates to CASKEQGISGANVLTF.